The clone carrying this TCR beta chain showed up just a few times. The target antigen is unknown. This CDR3 region has 13 residues. V was clipped by 6 bases and J by 1 base, with 9 bases between them. Germline V gene data show CDR1 as SGHDN and CDR2 as FVKESK. This sample was included in a study of T cells in Graves' hyperthyroidism and ophthalmopathy. Regarding the study as a whole: Within blood appeared most thyroid clonotypes that had expanded above 0.001.

An absence of ophthalmopathy progression within 18 months meant stable Graves' hyperthyroidism. Among the patients, aged 18 to 65, hyperthyroidism was newly diagnosed and had lasted under 2 months. Uncontrolled infection, other autoimmune disease, pregnancy and lactation each barred patients from inclusion. TCR beta CDR3 sequences were amplified from RNA transcripts. Initially, a first-round RT-PCR of the TCR CDR3 employed the HTBI primer set. MiXCR, run by TCRdb on the multiplex PCR reads, gives a single entry per CDR3 protein. This sample yields some 360,000 distinct CDR3 sequences, of which around 14% are seen a single time; about 10% belongs to the top ten.

Sequencing was done on a sample of blood. J is TRBJ2-5 and V is TRBV14, with D perhaps TRBD1 (6 bases). The TCR sequence derives from a woman aged 55 to 70 with Graves' hyperthyroidism. The CDR3 DNA is TGTGCCAGCAGGGAGACAGGCCAAGAGACCCAGTACTTC. Amino acid sequence: CASRETGQETQYF.